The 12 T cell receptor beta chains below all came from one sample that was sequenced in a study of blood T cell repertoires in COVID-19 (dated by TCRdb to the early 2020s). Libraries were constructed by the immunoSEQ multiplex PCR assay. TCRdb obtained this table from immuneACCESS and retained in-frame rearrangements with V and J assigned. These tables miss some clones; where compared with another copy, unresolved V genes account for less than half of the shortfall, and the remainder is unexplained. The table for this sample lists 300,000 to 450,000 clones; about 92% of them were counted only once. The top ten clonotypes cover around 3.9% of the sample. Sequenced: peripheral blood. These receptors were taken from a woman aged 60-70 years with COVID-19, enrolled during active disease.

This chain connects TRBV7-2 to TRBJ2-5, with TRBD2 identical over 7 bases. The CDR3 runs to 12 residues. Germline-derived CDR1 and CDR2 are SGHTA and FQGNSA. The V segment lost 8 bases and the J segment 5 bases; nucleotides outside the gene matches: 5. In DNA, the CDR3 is TGTGCCAGCGGGGGGGGATGGGAGACCCAGTACTTC. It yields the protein CASGGGWETQYF.

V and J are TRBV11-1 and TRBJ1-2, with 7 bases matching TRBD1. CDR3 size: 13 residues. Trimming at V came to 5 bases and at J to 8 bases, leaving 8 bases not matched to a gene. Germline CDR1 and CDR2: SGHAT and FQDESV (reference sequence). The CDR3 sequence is CASSLDRVTGYTF. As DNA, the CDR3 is TGTGCCAGCAGCCTCGACAGGGTAACCGGCTACACCTTC.

The CDR3 DNA reads as TGTGCCACTCGCGGGACAGGGTACACTGAAGCTTTCTTT. Protein product: CATRGTGYTEAFF. This chain links TRBV24-1 with TRBJ1-1, with 9 bases aligning to TRBD1. CDR1 is KGHDR and CDR2 is SFDVKD in the germline V gene. This CDR3 contains 13 residues. Unmatched junction bases numbered 5, after V lost 10 bases and J lost 3 bases.

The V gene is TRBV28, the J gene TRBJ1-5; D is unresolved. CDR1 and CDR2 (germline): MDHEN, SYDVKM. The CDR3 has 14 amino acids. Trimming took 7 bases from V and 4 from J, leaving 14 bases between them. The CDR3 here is CASTIRPGNQPQHF. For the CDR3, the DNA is TGTGCCAGCACTATTAGACCCGGGAATCAGCCCCAGCATTTT.

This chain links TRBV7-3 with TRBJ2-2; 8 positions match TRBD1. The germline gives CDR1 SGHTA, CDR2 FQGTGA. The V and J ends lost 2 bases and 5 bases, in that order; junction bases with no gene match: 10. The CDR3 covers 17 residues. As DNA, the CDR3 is TGTGCCAGCAGCTTACAGGGGGCGACGGTGCGAACCGGGGAGCTGTTTTTT. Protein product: CASSLQGATVRTGELFF.

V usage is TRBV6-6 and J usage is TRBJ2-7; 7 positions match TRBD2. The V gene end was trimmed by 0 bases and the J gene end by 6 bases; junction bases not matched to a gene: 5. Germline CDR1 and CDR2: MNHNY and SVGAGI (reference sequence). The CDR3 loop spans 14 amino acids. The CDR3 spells CASSYSLGGIEQYF. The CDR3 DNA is TGTGCCAGCAGTTACTCGTTGGGAGGGATCGAGCAGTACTTC.

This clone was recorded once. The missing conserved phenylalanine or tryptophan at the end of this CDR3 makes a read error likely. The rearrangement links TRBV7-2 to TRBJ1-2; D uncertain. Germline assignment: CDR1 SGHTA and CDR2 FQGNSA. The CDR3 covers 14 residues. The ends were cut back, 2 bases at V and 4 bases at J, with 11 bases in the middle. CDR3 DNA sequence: TGTGCCAGCAGCTTAATTCCGGGTGCCTATGGCTACACCCTC. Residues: CASSLIPGAYGYTL.

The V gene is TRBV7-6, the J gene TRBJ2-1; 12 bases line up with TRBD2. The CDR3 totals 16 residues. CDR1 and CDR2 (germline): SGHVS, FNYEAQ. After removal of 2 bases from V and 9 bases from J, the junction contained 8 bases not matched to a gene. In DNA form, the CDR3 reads TGTGCCAGCAGCTTACTGTCATCTAGCGGGGGGGGTGAGCAGTTCTTC. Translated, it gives CASSLLSSSGGGEQFF.

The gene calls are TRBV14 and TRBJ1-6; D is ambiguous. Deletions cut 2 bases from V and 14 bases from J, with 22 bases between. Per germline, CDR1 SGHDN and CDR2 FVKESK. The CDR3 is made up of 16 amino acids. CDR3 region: CASSQIAWADQFTLHF. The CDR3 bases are TGTGCCAGCAGCCAAATCGCCTGGGCAGATCAATTCACCCTCCACTTT.

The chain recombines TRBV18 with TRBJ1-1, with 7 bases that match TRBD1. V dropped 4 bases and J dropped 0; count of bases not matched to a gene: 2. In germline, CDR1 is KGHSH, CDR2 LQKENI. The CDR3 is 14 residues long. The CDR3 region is CASSLGQLNTEAFF. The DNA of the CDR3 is TGTGCCAGCTCACTGGGACAGCTGAACACTGAAGCTTTCTTT.

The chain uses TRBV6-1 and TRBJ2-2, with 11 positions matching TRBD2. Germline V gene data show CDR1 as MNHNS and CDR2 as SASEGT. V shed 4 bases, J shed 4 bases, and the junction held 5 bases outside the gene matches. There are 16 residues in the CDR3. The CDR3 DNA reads TGTGCCAGCAGTGGGCTAGCGGGGGGTATCACCGGGGAGCTGTTTTTT. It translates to CASSGLAGGITGELFF.

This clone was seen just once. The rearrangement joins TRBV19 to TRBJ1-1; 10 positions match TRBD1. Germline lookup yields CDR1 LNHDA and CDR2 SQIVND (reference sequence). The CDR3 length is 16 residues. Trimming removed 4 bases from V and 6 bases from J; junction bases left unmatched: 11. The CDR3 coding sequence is TGTGCCAGTAGTAGGGGACAGGGGAAAGTCTCCCCTGAAGCTTTCTTT. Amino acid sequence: CASSRGQGKVSPEAFF.